A single TCR beta chain is shown here with its context. Its specificity is not known. CDR1 SGHDT and CDR2 YYEEEE come from the germline V gene. The ends were cut back, 1 base at V and 3 bases at J, with 5 bases in the middle. The CDR3 is made up of 13 amino acids. The data are from a study of shared clonotypes between healthy human individuals. The overall study: Three CD4 naive, three CD4 memory, two CD8 naive and one CD8 memory plate were used per donor.

General study results and limits: When naive CD4 clonotypes were compared across several donors, around 4.6% were shared.

Sorted-subset replicate PCR reactions were performed with approximately 200 ng DNA, corresponding to tens of thousands of T cell genomes. Measured with immunoSEQ multiplex PCR; TCRdb has only the in-frame clones, and not every one. This repertoire shows over 1.4 million clones, around 95% found once; its top ten account for 1.2%. V usage is TRBV5-6 and J usage is TRBJ2-1; no reliable D call. The receptor's source is a man between 25 and 39 years old in good health. Sequencing input: naive CD4+ T cells sorted from blood. The subset is: CD45RA+ positively selected. The CDR3 loop reads CASSLNSYNEQFF. For the CDR3, the DNA is TGTGCCAGCAGCTTGAACAGCTACAATGAGCAGTTCTTC.